This T cell receptor beta chain was recovered during a study of cytomegalovirus exposure and HLA in healthy donors. Study-level results: Roughly uniform depth of sequencing across donors was assumed in presence/absence analyses. In an earlier analysis, about 87% or about 30%: the productive usage of most TCR beta V segments. Most sequenced TCRs were rare (though some public TCRs occurred in many donors).

A word on this clone: Its target is not known.

The PCR made use of 60 Vbeta and 13 Jbeta primers. Sequenced by immunoSEQ multiplex PCR; TCRdb stores in-frame clones only, minus some. Found here are roughly 120,000 clones; the top ten clones hold about 0.93%. The CDR3 is 14 residues long. Germline V gene lookup returns CDR1 SGDLS and CDR2 YYNGEE. V dropped 0 bases and J dropped 4 bases, with 10 bases sitting between them. The sequenced sample was PBMCs. The genes are TRBV9 and TRBJ1-2; D not certain. The clonotype was recovered from a young man in good health and CMV-seronegative. CDR3 amino acids: CASSVDRPSYGYTF. As DNA, the CDR3 is TGTGCCAGCAGCGTAGATCGTCCGTCCTATGGCTACACCTTC.